This TCR beta chain is drawn from a study of cytomegalovirus exposure and HLA in healthy donors. Study conclusions and caveats: The study labeled under 200 TCR beta chains cytomegalovirus-associated.

The donors were part of the validation cohort, which consisted of approximately 110 subjects and was separate from the first cohort of 666 subjects. Here immunoSEQ multiplex PCR was the method, and the copy in TCRdb shows in-frame clones only, minus some. This sample yields about 79,000 clones, of which approximately 93% are seen a single time; about 3.9% belongs to the top ten. For this clone: Its target is not known.

The junction had 5 bases not matched to a gene; V was cut back by 4 bases and J by 0 bases. The CDR3 consists of 15 residues. Per the germline V gene, CDR1 is SGHRS and CDR2 is YFSETQ. The TCR was taken from a woman aged 30 to 39 in good health and CMV-seronegative. This sequence joins TRBV5-1 and TRBJ1-1, with 8 bases matching TRBD1. Sequenced material: PBMCs. The chain's CDR3 is CASSPDRAMNTEAFF. CDR3 bases: TGCGCCAGCAGCCCGGACAGGGCCATGAACACTGAAGCTTTCTTT.